The 5 T cell receptor beta chains below all came from one sample that was sequenced in a study of response to subunit inactivated influenza vaccine. Via MiXCR, TCRdb re-called the RT-PCR reads, giving one row per CDR3 protein. Of approximately 700,000 distinct CDR3 sequences in the sample, about 15% were seen once. The sequences come from PBMCs from blood, collected approximately 15 days before vaccination. The source of these receptors is a man between 45 and 60 years old who received an inactivated influenza vaccine.

The chain has TRBV12-3 or TRBV12-4 and TRBJ2-2, with no clear D. This CDR3 region has 12 residues. Between the trimmed V and J ends, which lost 5 bases and 7 bases, there was a span of 8 bases. The CDR3 loop is CASSPFDGELFF. CDR3 DNA: TGTGCCAGCAGTCCCTTCGACGGGGAGCTGTTTTTT.

This clonotype was counted ten times or more. The J gene is TRBJ2-1, the V gene TRBV4-1, with D possibly matching TRBD2 (7 bases). Germline V gene data show CDR1 as MGHRA and CDR2 as YSYEKL. The CDR3 loop spans 14 amino acids. Trimming pared 2 bases from V and 16 bases from J, leaving 21 bases between. CDR3: CASSQWGGGPRFFF. Here the CDR3 DNA reads TGCGCCAGCAGCCAATGGGGGGGGGGCCCAAGGTTTTTCTTC.

The V gene is TRBV5-1, the J gene TRBJ2-7; D tentatively reads TRBD1 or TRBD2 (6 bases each). The CDR3 has 11 amino acids. Germline V lookup: CDR1 SGHRS, CDR2 YFSETQ. With 6 bases removed from V and 4 bases from J, the gap between germline ends came to 8 bases. This chain's CDR3 is CASKGGYEQYF. The CDR3 DNA reads TGCGCCAGCAAGGGGGGATACGAGCAGTACTTC.

The rearrangement uses TRBV5-1 and TRBJ2-7; TRBD1 agrees at 8 bases. The ends lost 4 bases at V and 4 bases at J; junction bases unmatched: 10. CDR1 and CDR2 (germline): SGHRS, YFSETQ. The CDR3 has 15 amino acids. CDR3 in amino acids: CASSNTGTGEYEQYF. The CDR3, as DNA: TGCGCCAGCAGCAATACCGGGACAGGAGAATACGAGCAGTACTTC.

This clonotype was picked up many times. The chain uses TRBV4-1 and TRBJ2-1; no firm D call. The V end lost 2 bases, the J end lost 6 bases, and 14 bases lay between the germline ends. Germline V gives CDR1 MGHRA, CDR2 YSYEKL. The CDR3 runs 15 residues. The CDR3 region is CASSQRSGPPNEQFF. The CDR3, as DNA: TGCGCCAGCAGCCAAAGATCCGGGCCCCCCAATGAGCAGTTCTTC.